The clone carrying this T cell receptor beta chain was seen a few times. The antigen is undetermined. The data derive from a study of cytomegalovirus exposure and HLA in healthy donors. This table comes from immunoSEQ multiplex PCR, and its TCRdb copy is limited to in-frame clones, with some not included. The profile shows over 200,000 clones, approximately 86% of them singletons. The study's findings and limits: In vitro experiments confirmed that three CMV-associated chains were specific for CMV antigens. Generally TCR sequences proved uncommon, though certain public TCRs appeared in numerous donors.

The V gene lost 0 bases and the J gene lost 5 bases, with 4 bases spanning the gap. This CDR3 contains 12 residues. Germline loops: CDR1 SGHVS, CDR2 FNYEAQ. The donors were in the approximately 120-subject validation cohort, distinct from the approximately 700-subject first cohort. This sequence was found in a young woman in good health and CMV-seronegative. The material sequenced was PBMCs. The chain recombines TRBV7-6 with TRBJ2-5; no definite D call. Written as DNA, the CDR3 is TGTGCCAGCAGCTTAGCCCCGGAGACCCAGTACTTC. Encoded protein: CASSLAPETQYF.